The present TCR beta chain was sequenced within a study of shared clonotypes between healthy human individuals. Method: immunoSEQ multiplex PCR; TCRdb's copy keeps in-frame clones and lacks some. The sample lists millions of clones; 85% to 95% were seen once. Trimming took 2 bases from V and 4 from J, leaving 11 bases between them. The V gene's germline CDR1 is SNHLY and CDR2 FYNNEI. The CDR3 is made up of 14 amino acids. The rearrangement joins TRBV2 to TRBJ1-2; D not resolved. The sample consisted of naive CD4+ T cells sorted from blood. Subset meaning: CD45RA+ positively selected. This TCR derives from a man between 18 and 29 years old in good health. Written as DNA, the CDR3 is TGTGCCAGCAGTGAAACTCAGTCCTCCTATGGCTACACCTTC. The encoded protein is CASSETQSSYGYTF.